These 28 T cell receptor beta chains share one sample of origin, sequenced in a study of blood T cell repertoires in COVID-19. Repertoires were generated with immunoSEQ multiplex PCR, while TCRdb's copy carries only in-frame clones and drops some. This table has tens of thousands of clones, around nine tenths appearing once. What was sequenced was peripheral blood. These receptors all stem from a human donor with active COVID-19. The donor label of this sample is uncertain.

The genes are TRBV7-3 and TRBJ1-6; no firm D call. Germline V gene data show CDR1 as SGHTA and CDR2 as FQGTGA. The V and J ends lost 3 bases and 8 bases respectively, with 8 bases between them. This CDR3 contains 13 residues. In DNA, the CDR3 is TGTGCCAGCAGCTTGTTCGGGGATTCACCCCTCCACTTT. Protein: CASSLFGDSPLHF.

The genes are TRBV9 and TRBJ2-7; 9 bases fit TRBD1. This CDR3 comprises 15 residues. The trim removed 3 bases at V and 1 base at J, leaving 5 bases unmatched. Per germline, CDR1 SGDLS and CDR2 YYNGEE. The CDR3 here is CASSATGTGSYEQYF. CDR3 DNA sequence: TGTGCCAGCAGCGCGACCGGGACAGGGTCCTACGAGCAGTACTTC. The full variable domain, with the rest looked up from reference TRBV9 and TRBJ2-7, is DSGVTQTPKHLITATGQRVTLRCSPRSGDLSVYWYQQSLDQGLQFLIQYYNGEERAKGNILERFSAQQFPDLHSELNLSSLELGDSALYFCASSATGTGSYEQYFGPGTRLTVT.

This clone has only one observation. The sample holds other DNA sequences that translate to the same CDR3. The V call is TRBV18, the J call TRBJ2-3; D is ambiguous. V dropped 2 bases and J dropped 3 bases, with 3 bases sitting between them. CDR1 is KGHSH, CDR2 LQKENI, per germline. This CDR3 is built from 12 residues. CDR3 nucleotides: TGTGCCAGCTCACCAGAGACAGATACGCAGTATTTT. This gives the protein CASSPETDTQYF.

This chain joins TRBV7-3 and TRBJ1-1; 8 positions match TRBD1. There are 15 residues in the CDR3. Trimming removed 5 bases from V and 4 bases from J; junction bases left unmatched: 9. CDR1 and CDR2 (germline): SGHTA, FQGTGA. The CDR3 here is CASSLRQGSGTEAFF. In nucleotides, the CDR3 is TGTGCCAGCAGCCTCCGACAGGGGTCCGGCACTGAAGCTTTCTTT.

The chain is built from TRBV30 and TRBJ1-6, with no clear D. The germline gives CDR1 GTSNPN, CDR2 SVGIG (reference sequence). Trimming removed 2 bases at V and 0 bases at J, with 11 bases between. This CDR3 has 16 residues. The CDR3 nucleotides are TGTGCCTGGAGTTTCGAGGGAACCTCCTATAATTCACCCCTCCACTTT. Amino acids: CAWSFEGTSYNSPLHF.

This sequence joins TRBV29-1 and TRBJ1-5; no reliable D call. Trimming removed 4 bases from V and 5 bases from J, with 3 bases in between. Germline V gene lookup returns CDR1 SQVTM and CDR2 ANQGSEA. This CDR3 has 10 amino acids. Here the CDR3 DNA reads TGCAGCGTTGGAGATCAGCCCCAGCATTTT. The encoded protein is CSVGDQPQHF. The variable domain in full, completed from reference TRBV29-1 and TRBJ1-5, reads SAVISQKPSRDICQRGTSLTIQCQVDSQVTMMFWYRQQPGQSLTLIATANQGSEATYESGFVIDKFPISRPNLTFSTLTVSNMSPEDSSIYLCSVGDQPQHFGDGTRLSIL.

V usage is TRBV3-1 (or the pseudogene TRBV3-2) and J usage is TRBJ2-5, with D unresolved. Trimming took 2 bases from V and 5 from J, leaving 9 bases between them. The germline gives CDR1 LGHDT, CDR2 YNNKEL (reference sequence). CDR3 size: 13 residues. The CDR3 is CASSQIFSETQYF. CDR3 DNA: TGTGCCAGCAGCCAAATTTTTTCGGAGACCCAGTACTTC.

The chain carries TRBV6-1 and TRBJ2-7, with a possible D match to TRBD1 (5 bases). The CDR3 covers 16 residues. CDR1 is MNHNS and CDR2 is SASEGT in the germline V gene. V dropped 3 bases and J dropped 5 bases, with 20 bases sitting between them. In DNA, the CDR3 is TGTGCCAGCAGTGACCCGAGGCCGTCACCCAGGGACGAGCAGTACTTC. Translated, it gives CASSDPRPSPRDEQYF.

The genes are TRBV3-1 (or the pseudogene TRBV3-2) and TRBJ1-4; 11 bases agree with TRBD1. From germline, CDR1 is LGHDT and CDR2 YNNKEL (reference sequence). CDR3 length: 15 amino acids. V dropped 0 bases and J dropped 6; count of bases not matched to a gene: 0. This CDR3 reads CASSQEGQGDEKLFF. CDR3 bases: TGTGCCAGCAGCCAAGAGGGACAGGGGGATGAAAAACTGTTTTTT.

This chain links TRBV18 with TRBJ2-1; D perhaps matches TRBD1 (6 bases). The CDR3 runs to 12 residues. Trimming cost V 2 bases and J 8 bases, with 7 bases left between them. Germline-derived CDR1 and CDR2 are KGHSH and LQKENI. The CDR3 nucleotides read TGTGCCAGCTCACCAGGGGGCGATGAGCAGTTCTTC. Translation gives CASSPGGDEQFF.

The gene calls are TRBV11-3 and TRBJ2-7, with 9 nucleotides matching TRBD2. Germline assignment: CDR1 SGHNT and CDR2 YENEEA. The CDR3 consists of 14 residues. Losses at the gene ends were 2 bases for V and 6 bases for J; bases not matched to a gene: 5. The CDR3 DNA sequence: TGTGCCAGCAGCTTAATTAGCGGGAGAAGCGAGCAGTACTTC. Translated: CASSLISGRSEQYF.

The chain links TRBV19 to TRBJ2-1; the D is unclear. The V end lost 0 bases, the J end lost 0 bases, and 9 bases lay between the germline ends. Per the germline V gene, CDR1 is LNHDA and CDR2 is SQIVND (reference sequence). The length of the CDR3 is 16 residues. CDR3 sequence reads: CASSIDPLPSYNEQFF. CDR3 nucleotides: TGTGCCAGTAGTATAGATCCCCTACCCTCCTACAATGAGCAGTTCTTC.

The chain uses TRBV2 and TRBJ1-5; D might be TRBD1 (5 bases). Germline lookup yields CDR1 SNHLY and CDR2 FYNNEI. The CDR3 is made up of 14 amino acids. V gave up 5 bases and J gave up 0 bases, with 8 bases separating them. This CDR3 is CASSSRVSNQPQHF. Written as DNA, the CDR3 is TGTGCCAGCAGTTCCAGGGTTAGCAATCAGCCCCAGCATTTT. The full variable domain, in which reference TRBV2 and TRBJ1-5 provide the parts outside the CDR3, is EPEVTQTPSHQVTQMGQEVILRCVPISNHLYFYWYRQILGQKVEFLVSFYNNEISEKSEIFDDQFSVERPDGSNFTLKIRSTKLEDSAMYFCASSSRVSNQPQHFGDGTRLSIL.

CDR3 region: CAISEAGAKNIQYF. CDR3 coding DNA: TGTGCCATCAGTGAAGCAGGGGCCAAAAACATTCAGTACTTC. V and J are TRBV10-3 and TRBJ2-4, with a tentative D call TRBD1 (5 bases). There are 14 residues in the CDR3. V gave up 3 bases and J gave up 1 base, with 7 bases separating them. CDR1 is ENHRY, CDR2 SYGVKD, per germline.

The V call is TRBV6-5, the J call TRBJ2-7, with a tentative D call TRBD2 (6 bases). Germline CDR1 reads MNHEY; CDR2 reads SVGAGI. Trimming removed 6 bases from V and 13 bases from J, with 22 bases in between. The length of the CDR3 is 13 residues. The CDR3 DNA sequence: TGTGCCAGCAGCCCCGGGATGGGAGGTAGGGGCTACTTC. Amino acids: CASSPGMGGRGYF.

V is TRBV18 and J is TRBJ1-2; 7 bases are a match to TRBD1. The CDR3 is made up of 13 amino acids. CDR1 KGHSH and CDR2 LQKENI come from the germline V gene. The trim removed 5 bases at V and 6 bases at J, leaving 6 bases unmatched. CDR3 sequence: CASSADRVNGYTF. The CDR3 DNA reads TGTGCCAGCTCAGCCGACAGGGTCAATGGCTACACCTTC.

Points on this clone: Within the sample, other DNA sequences also encode this same CDR3. The DNA of the CDR3 is TGTGCCAGCAGCGTAGGAGGCGGGGAGCAGTACTTC. It encodes CASSVGGGEQYF. The chain recombines TRBV9 with TRBJ2-7, with TRBD2 as a possible D gene (5 bases). There are 12 residues in the CDR3. V was clipped by 0 bases and J by 7 bases, with 8 bases between them. Germline loops: CDR1 SGDLS, CDR2 YYNGEE.

The chain carries TRBV5-1 and TRBJ2-7; possibly TRBD1 for D (6 bases). Germline V gives CDR1 SGHRS, CDR2 YFSETQ. The V gene lost 0 bases and the J gene lost 7 bases, with 14 bases spanning the gap. The CDR3 runs 14 residues. The CDR3 spells CASSLEQGLREQYF. CDR3 DNA: TGCGCCAGCAGCTTGGAACAGGGATTACGGGAGCAGTACTTC.

The chain recombines TRBV30 with TRBJ1-1; D not resolved. The germline V gene encodes CDR1 GTSNPN and CDR2 SVGIG (reference sequence). Trimming shortened V by 4 bases and J by 0 bases, and 18 bases separated the two germline ends. CDR3 size: 16 residues. The CDR3 DNA is TGTGCCTGGAAATTGATGCGGCAGCCAATGAACACTGAAGCTTTCTTT. Translation gives CAWKLMRQPMNTEAFF.

This chain connects TRBV12-5 to TRBJ2-7; 8 bases agree with TRBD1. The CDR3 runs to 17 residues. V gave up 2 bases and J gave up 5 bases; unmatched junction bases: 14. Germline CDR1 is LGHNT and CDR2 is FRNRAP. The CDR3 DNA is TGTGCTAGTGGTTTGTCACTAGTAGGGACAGGAGACCACGAGCAGTACTTC. Its protein product is CASGLSLVGTGDHEQYF.

This chain joins TRBV15 and TRBJ1-5; no definite D call. CDR1 is LNHNV, CDR2 YYDKDF, per germline (reference sequence). This CDR3 is built from 12 residues. V lost 6 bases, J lost 3 bases, and 6 bases lay in between. CDR3 DNA sequence: TGTGCCACCAGTCAGGACAATCAGCCCCAGCATTTT. It encodes CATSQDNQPQHF.

This chain uses TRBV6-5 with TRBJ2-5, with TRBD2 as a possible D gene (5 bases). The V gene's germline CDR1 is MNHEY and CDR2 SVGAGI. CDR3 size: 13 residues. The V end was cut by 7 bases, the J end by 5 bases, with 14 bases between. The CDR3 here is CASTLSGVETQYF. CDR3 coding DNA: TGTGCCAGCACCCTCTCCGGGGTGGAGACCCAGTACTTC.

The V and J genes are TRBV10-2 and TRBJ2-1; 11 bases match TRBD2. After removal of 2 bases from V and 5 bases from J, the junction contained 8 bases not matched to a gene. The CDR3 extends over 17 amino acids. CDR1 is WSHSY and CDR2 is SAAADI in the germline V gene. The CDR3 reads CASSEILAGGINNEQFF. The DNA of the CDR3 is TGCGCCAGCAGTGAGATCCTAGCGGGGGGAATAAACAATGAGCAGTTCTTC.

The chain has TRBV2 and TRBJ2-1; no clear D. The germline gives CDR1 SNHLY, CDR2 FYNNEI. The V end lost 5 bases, the J end lost 7 bases, and 9 bases lay between the germline ends. This CDR3 has 12 residues. The CDR3 DNA is TGTGCCAGCAGTCTTGACGGGAATGAGCAGTTCTTC. Protein product: CASSLDGNEQFF.

This sequence joins TRBV2 and TRBJ1-2; D perhaps matches TRBD1 (5 bases). CDR1 SNHLY and CDR2 FYNNEI come from the germline V gene. The germline V and J ends were trimmed by 8 bases and 2 bases, with 12 bases remaining between them. CDR3 length: 13 amino acids. The CDR3 is CASGGYSNYGYTF. CDR3 nucleotides: TGTGCCAGCGGGGGGTATTCGAACTATGGCTACACCTTC.

The chain combines TRBV4-2 with TRBJ2-3; 9 positions match TRBD2. CDR1 LGHNA and CDR2 YNFKEQ come from the germline V gene. With 2 bases clipped from V and 2 bases from J, the junction kept 2 bases outside the gene matches. The CDR3 has 15 residues. For the CDR3, the DNA is TGTGCCAGCAGCCAACTAGCGGGGTACACAGATACGCAGTATTTT. Amino acid sequence: CASSQLAGYTDTQYF.

V is TRBV28 and J is TRBJ1-1; 11 bases match TRBD1. The junction had 10 bases not matched to a gene; V was cut back by 3 bases and J by 10 bases. Germline V gene sequence: CDR1 MDHEN, CDR2 SYDVKM. The CDR3 is 15 residues long. CDR3 in DNA: TGTGCCAGCAGTTTGGCTGGGACAGGGGGTTGGGGAGCTTTCTTT. Residues: CASSLAGTGGWGAFF.

Concerning this clone: A junction boundary mismatches the germline segment, possibly from a read error. The CDR3 is CASRVNRDLNEEYF. The CDR3 coding sequence is TGTGCCAGCAGAGTTAACAGGGACCTCAACGAGGAGTACTTC. V and J are TRBV6-5 and TRBJ2-7; TRBD1 is a possible D gene (6 bases). The germline V gene encodes CDR1 MNHEY and CDR2 SVGAGI. This CDR3 comprises 14 residues.